These 15 T cell receptor beta chains came from one sample sequenced in a study of T cells after yellow fever vaccination. Via MiXCR, TCRdb re-called the 5' RACE reads, giving one row per CDR3 protein. The sample carries 150,000 to 200,000 distinct CDR3 sequences, 11% recorded once. The specimen comprised CD8+ T cells sorted from PBMCs, sampled 15 days after the yellow fever booster vaccination. These receptors all stem from a man younger than 35 who received the YFV17D yellow fever vaccine.

This clonotype was recorded a few times. This chain connects TRBV5-1 to TRBJ2-7; tentatively, D is TRBD1 (5 bases). Per germline, CDR1 SGHRS and CDR2 YFSETQ. V was pared by 0 bases and J by 3 bases, with 7 bases between. This CDR3 is built from 13 residues. The CDR3 DNA reads TGCGCCAGCAGCTTGGACAGGATCTACGAGCAGTACTTC. This gives the protein CASSLDRIYEQYF.

This clonotype was seen more than once but under ten times. The chain joins TRBV4-1 to TRBJ1-2; 7 bases map to TRBD1. CDR1 is MGHRA, CDR2 YSYEKL, per germline. V lost 4 bases and J lost 6; bases outside the gene matches: 5. This CDR3 spans 13 amino acids. In DNA form, the CDR3 reads TGCGCCAGCAGCCGCCCAGGGGGTCATGGCTACACCTTC. Translated: CASSRPGGHGYTF.

V usage is TRBV9 and J usage is TRBJ2-7; 8 bases align to TRBD1. Germline lookup yields CDR1 SGDLS and CDR2 YYNGEE. Trimming took 3 bases from V and 2 from J; bases not matched to a gene: 4. The length of the CDR3 is 14 residues. The CDR3 loop reads CASSAGTGTYEQYF. The CDR3 nucleotides read TGTGCCAGCAGCGCCGGGACAGGAACCTACGAGCAGTACTTC.

The J gene is TRBJ2-5, the V gene TRBV12-3 or TRBV12-4; possibly TRBD1 or TRBD2 for D (5 bases each). Trimming cost V 3 bases and J 2 bases, with 16 bases left between them. The CDR3 is made up of 16 amino acids. Written as DNA, the CDR3 is TGTGCCAGCAGTTTCCATTGGGGACGGACACAAGAGACCCAGTACTTC. It specifies CASSFHWGRTQETQYF.

The rearrangement links TRBV29-1 to TRBJ2-2; D gene unclear. The V and J ends lost 5 bases and 5 bases respectively, with 9 bases between them. This CDR3 has 12 amino acids. Germline values: CDR1 SQVTM, CDR2 ANQGSEA. This chain's CDR3 is CSVIGWTGELFF. DNA for the CDR3: TGCAGCGTTATCGGGTGGACCGGGGAGCTGTTTTTT.

The V and J genes are TRBV4-3 and TRBJ1-5; no reliable D call. Trimming cost V 0 bases and J 5 bases, with 8 bases left between them. Germline CDR1 reads LGHNA; CDR2 reads YSLEER. The CDR3 sequence is 14 residues long. In DNA form, the CDR3 reads TGCGCCAGCAGCCAAGATCGCGTGGATCAGCCCCAGCATTTT. Translated, it gives CASSQDRVDQPQHF.

This clonotype was found a few times. This sequence joins TRBV6-5 and TRBJ1-2; tentative D call: TRBD1 (5 bases). The CDR3 covers 13 residues. V lost 7 bases, J lost 1 base, and 10 bases lay in between. Germline V gene lookup returns CDR1 MNHEY and CDR2 SVGAGI. CDR3 region: CASIGGFNYGYTF. CDR3 coding DNA: TGTGCCAGCATCGGGGGGTTTAACTATGGCTACACCTTC.

In nucleotides, the CDR3 is TGTGCCAGCGGCAACAGGGCGCTCACTGAAGCTTTCTTT. This gives the protein CASGNRALTEAFF. The gene calls are TRBV6-1 and TRBJ1-1; TRBD1 is a possible D gene (6 bases). The germline V gene has CDR1 MNHNS and CDR2 SASEGT. This CDR3 is 13 amino acids long. The germline V and J ends were trimmed by 8 bases and 4 bases, with 14 bases remaining between them.

This clonotype was observed a few times. The V gene is TRBV24-1, the J gene TRBJ2-1; 7 nucleotides line up with TRBD2. With 4 bases clipped from V and 1 base from J, the junction kept 6 bases outside the gene matches. Germline V gives CDR1 KGHDR, CDR2 SFDVKD. The CDR3 sequence is 16 residues long. The CDR3 region is CATSEPRGRSYNEQFF. CDR3 in DNA: TGTGCCACCAGTGAACCGCGGGGGAGGTCCTACAATGAGCAGTTCTTC.

V gene TRBV6-8 combines with J gene TRBJ2-5, with 9 bases that match TRBD2. The CDR3 has 14 amino acids. The V gene end was trimmed by 7 bases and the J gene end by 5 bases; junction bases not matched to a gene: 8. From germline, CDR1 is MNHGY and CDR2 SAAAGT. The CDR3 region is CASIGTSQGETQYF. The CDR3 region has the DNA TGTGCCAGCATCGGGACTAGCCAGGGGGAGACCCAGTACTTC.

V usage is TRBV5-1 and J usage is TRBJ2-3; D is possibly TRBD1 or TRBD2 (6 bases each). This CDR3 region has 16 residues. Germline V gene data show CDR1 as SGHRS and CDR2 as YFSETQ. Trimming pared 4 bases from V and 0 bases from J, leaving 15 bases between. The CDR3 sequence: CASSRGAATSTDTQYF. CDR3 nucleotides: TGCGCCAGCAGCAGGGGGGCAGCAACTAGCACAGATACGCAGTATTTT. Combining the CDR3 with reference TRBV5-1 and TRBJ2-3 gives the whole variable domain KAGVTQTPRYLIKTRGQQVTLSCSPISGHRSVSWYQQTPGQGLQFLFEYFSETQRNKGNFPGRFSGRQFSNSRSEMNVSTLELGDSALYLCASSRGAATSTDTQYFGPGTRLTVL.

The chain combines TRBV18 with TRBJ1-1; maybe TRBD1 (5 bases). Germline V lookup: CDR1 KGHSH, CDR2 LQKENI. This CDR3 has 16 amino acids. Deletions cut 6 bases from V and 0 bases from J, with 17 bases between. CDR3 coding DNA: TGTGCCAGCTCCCAAAGGGACGGTTACATGAACACTGAAGCTTTCTTT. As protein: CASSQRDGYMNTEAFF.

The V and J genes are TRBV5-1 and TRBJ2-7; D not certain. The V and J ends lost 4 bases and 2 bases respectively, with 10 bases between them. Germline CDR1 is SGHRS and CDR2 is YFSETQ. The CDR3 consists of 13 residues. The CDR3 sequence: CASSQGFPYEQYV. As DNA, the CDR3 is TGCGCCAGCAGCCAAGGGTTCCCCTACGAGCAGTACGTC.

This clonotype was picked up a small number of times. V is TRBV7-8 and J is TRBJ2-1, with 12 bases lining up with TRBD2. There are 15 residues in the CDR3. V dropped 4 bases and J dropped 5; count of bases not matched to a gene: 3. In germline, CDR1 is SGHVS, CDR2 FQNEAQ. In nucleotides, the CDR3 is TGTGCCAGCAGCTATAGACTAGCGGGAGACAATGAGCAGTTCTTC. This translates into CASSYRLAGDNEQFF.

The chain uses TRBV6-5 and TRBJ2-2; D not certain. Germline assignment: CDR1 MNHEY and CDR2 SVGAGI. The V end lost 0 bases, the J end lost 6 bases, and 5 bases lay between the germline ends. The CDR3 spans 13 residues. The CDR3 DNA follows: TGTGCCAGCAGTTACTCAACTCCCGGGGAGCTGTTTTTT. Its translation is CASSYSTPGELFF.